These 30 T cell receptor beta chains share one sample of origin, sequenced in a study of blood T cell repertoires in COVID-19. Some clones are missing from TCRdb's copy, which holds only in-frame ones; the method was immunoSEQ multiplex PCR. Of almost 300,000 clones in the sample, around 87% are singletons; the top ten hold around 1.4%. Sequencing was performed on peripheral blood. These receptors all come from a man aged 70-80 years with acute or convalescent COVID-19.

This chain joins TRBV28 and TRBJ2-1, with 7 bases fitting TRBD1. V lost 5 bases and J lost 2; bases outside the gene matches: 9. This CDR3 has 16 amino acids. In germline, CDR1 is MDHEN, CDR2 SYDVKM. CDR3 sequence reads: CASSGDGTVTYNEQFF. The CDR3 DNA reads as TGTGCCAGCAGTGGAGATGGGACAGTGACCTACAATGAGCAGTTCTTC. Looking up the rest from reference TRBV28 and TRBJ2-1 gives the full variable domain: DVKVTQSSRYLVKRTGEKVFLECVQDMDHENMFWYRQDPGLGLRLIYFSYDVKMKEKGDIPEGYSVSREKKERFSLILESASTNQTSMYLCASSGDGTVTYNEQFFGPGTRLTVL.

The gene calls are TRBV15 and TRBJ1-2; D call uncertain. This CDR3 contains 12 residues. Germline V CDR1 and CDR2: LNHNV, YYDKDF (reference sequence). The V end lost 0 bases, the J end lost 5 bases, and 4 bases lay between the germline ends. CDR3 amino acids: CATSRDLYGYTF. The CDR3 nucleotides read TGTGCCACCAGCAGAGATCTGTATGGCTACACCTTC. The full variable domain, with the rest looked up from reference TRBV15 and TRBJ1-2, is DAMVIQNPRYQVTQFGKPVTLSCSQTLNHNVMYWYQQKSSQAPKLLFHYYDKDFNNEADTPDNFQSRRPNTSFCFLDIRSPGLGDTAMYLCATSRDLYGYTFGSGTRLTVV.

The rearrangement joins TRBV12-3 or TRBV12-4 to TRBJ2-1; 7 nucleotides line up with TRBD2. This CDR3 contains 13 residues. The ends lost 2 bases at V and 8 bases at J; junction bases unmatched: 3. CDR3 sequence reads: CASSLSGAYEQFF. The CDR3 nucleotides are TGTGCCAGCAGTTTAAGCGGGGCATATGAGCAGTTCTTC.

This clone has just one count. The CDR3 coding sequence is TGTGCCAGCAGTTTGGGGGAGGTCTGGGCTGAGCAGTTCTTC. Amino acids: CASSLGEVWAEQFF. J is TRBJ2-1 and V is TRBV28, with a weak D call TRBD2 (6 bases). Germline CDR1 reads MDHEN; CDR2 reads SYDVKM. The length of the CDR3 is 14 residues. V was clipped by 3 bases and J by 9 bases, with 15 bases between them.

The CDR3 sequence: CASSQEASGLNIQYF. The DNA for the CDR3 is TGCGCCAGCAGCCAAGAAGCCAGCGGCTTAAACATTCAGTACTTC. The chain combines TRBV4-1 with TRBJ2-4; tentative D call: TRBD2 (5 bases). V lost 0 bases and J lost 6, with 12 bases in between. In germline, CDR1 is MGHRA, CDR2 YSYEKL. This CDR3 contains 15 residues.

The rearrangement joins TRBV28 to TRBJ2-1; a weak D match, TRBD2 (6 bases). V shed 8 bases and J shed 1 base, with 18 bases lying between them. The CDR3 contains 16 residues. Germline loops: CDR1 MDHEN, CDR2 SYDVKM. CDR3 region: CASLTLGSGSYNEQFF. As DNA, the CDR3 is TGTGCCAGCCTTACTCTCGGGAGTGGATCCTACAATGAGCAGTTCTTC.

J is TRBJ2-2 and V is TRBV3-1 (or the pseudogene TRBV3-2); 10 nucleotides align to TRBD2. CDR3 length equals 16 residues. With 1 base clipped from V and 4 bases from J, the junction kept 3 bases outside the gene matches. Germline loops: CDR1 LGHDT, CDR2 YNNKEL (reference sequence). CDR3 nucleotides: TGTGCCAGCAGCCAAGTTCTAGCGGGAGCCACCGGGGAGCTGTTTTTT. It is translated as CASSQVLAGATGELFF.

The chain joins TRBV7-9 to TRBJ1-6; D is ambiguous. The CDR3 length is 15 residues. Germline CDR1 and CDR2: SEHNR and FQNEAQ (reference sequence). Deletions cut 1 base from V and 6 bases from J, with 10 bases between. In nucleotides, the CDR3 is TGTGCCAGCAGCTTAGGACCCTCGGGTAATTCACCCCTCCACTTT. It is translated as CASSLGPSGNSPLHF.

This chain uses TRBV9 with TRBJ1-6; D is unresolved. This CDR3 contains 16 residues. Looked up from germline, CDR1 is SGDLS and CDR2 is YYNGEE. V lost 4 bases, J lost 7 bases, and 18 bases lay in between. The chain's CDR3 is CASSPSGPDGNSPLHF. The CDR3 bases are TGTGCCAGCAGCCCTTCGGGTCCCGATGGGAATTCACCCCTCCACTTT.

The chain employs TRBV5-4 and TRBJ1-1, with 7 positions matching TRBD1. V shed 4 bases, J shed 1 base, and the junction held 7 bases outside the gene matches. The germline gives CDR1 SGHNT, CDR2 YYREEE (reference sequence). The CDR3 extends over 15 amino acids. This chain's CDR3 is CASSPRGGANTEAFF. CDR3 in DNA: TGTGCCAGCAGCCCGAGAGGGGGCGCGAACACTGAAGCTTTCTTT. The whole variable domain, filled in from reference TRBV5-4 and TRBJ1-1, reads ETGVTQSPTHLIKTRGQQVTLRCSSQSGHNTVSWYQQALGQGPQFIFQYYREEENGRGNFPPRFSGLQFPNYSSELNVNALELDDSALYLCASSPRGGANTEAFFGQGTRLTVV.

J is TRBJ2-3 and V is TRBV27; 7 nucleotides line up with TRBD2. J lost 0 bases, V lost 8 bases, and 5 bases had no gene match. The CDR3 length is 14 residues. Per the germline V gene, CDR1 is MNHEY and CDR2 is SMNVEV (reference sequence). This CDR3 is CASGFSGSTDTQYF. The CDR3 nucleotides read TGTGCCAGCGGATTTAGCGGGAGCACAGATACGCAGTATTTT.

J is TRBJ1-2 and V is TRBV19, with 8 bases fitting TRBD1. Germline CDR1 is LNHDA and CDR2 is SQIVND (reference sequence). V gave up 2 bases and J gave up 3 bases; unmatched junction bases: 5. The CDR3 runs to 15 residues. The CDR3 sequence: CASSIRPGGDYGYTF. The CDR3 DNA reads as TGTGCCAGTAGTATAAGGCCAGGGGGCGACTATGGCTACACCTTC.

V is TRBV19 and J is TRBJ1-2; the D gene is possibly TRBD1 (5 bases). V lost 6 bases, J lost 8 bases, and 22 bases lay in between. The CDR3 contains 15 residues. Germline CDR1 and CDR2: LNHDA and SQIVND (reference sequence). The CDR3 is CASRVRGGPVGGYTF. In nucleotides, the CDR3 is TGTGCCAGTAGGGTCCGCGGGGGACCGGTCGGAGGCTACACCTTC.

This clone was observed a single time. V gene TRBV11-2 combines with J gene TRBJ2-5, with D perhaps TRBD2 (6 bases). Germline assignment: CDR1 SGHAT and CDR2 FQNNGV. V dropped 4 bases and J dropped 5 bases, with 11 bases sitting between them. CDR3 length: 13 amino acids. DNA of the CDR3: TGTGCCAGCAGCTCGGGGGTCGGGGAGACCCAGTACTTC. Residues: CASSSGVGETQYF. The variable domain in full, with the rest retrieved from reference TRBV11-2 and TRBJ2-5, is EAGVAQSPRYKIIEKRQSVAFWCNPISGHATLYWYQQILGQGPKLLIQFQNNGVVDDSQLPKDRFSAERLKGVDSTLKIQPAKLEDSAVYLCASSSGVGETQYFGPGTRLLVL.

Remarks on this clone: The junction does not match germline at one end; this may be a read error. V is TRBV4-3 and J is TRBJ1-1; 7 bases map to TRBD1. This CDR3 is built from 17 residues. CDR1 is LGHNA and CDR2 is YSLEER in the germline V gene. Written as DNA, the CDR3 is TGCGCCAGCAGCGAAGAGGGGTCAGGGGGAACGAACACTGAAGCTTTCTTT. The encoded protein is CASSEEGSGGTNTEAFF.

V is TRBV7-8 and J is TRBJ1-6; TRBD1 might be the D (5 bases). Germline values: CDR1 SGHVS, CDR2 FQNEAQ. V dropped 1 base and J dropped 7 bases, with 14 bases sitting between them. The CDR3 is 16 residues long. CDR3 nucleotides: TGTGCCAGCAGCTTAGGGTCAGGGATAGGAAATTCACCCCTCCACTTT. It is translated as CASSLGSGIGNSPLHF. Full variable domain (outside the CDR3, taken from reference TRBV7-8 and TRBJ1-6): GAGVSQSPRYKVAKRGQDVALRCDPISGHVSLFWYQQALGQGPEFLTYFQNEAQLDKSGLPSDRFFAERPEGSVSTLKIQRTQQEDSAVYLCASSLGSGIGNSPLHFGNGTRLTVT.

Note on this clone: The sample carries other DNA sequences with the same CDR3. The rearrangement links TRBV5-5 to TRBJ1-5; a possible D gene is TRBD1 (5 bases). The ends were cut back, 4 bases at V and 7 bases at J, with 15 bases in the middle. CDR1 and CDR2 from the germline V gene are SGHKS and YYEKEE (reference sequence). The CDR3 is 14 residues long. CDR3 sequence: CASSLAGGNQPQHF. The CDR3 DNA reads TGTGCCAGCAGCCTCGCCGGGGGAAACCAGCCCCAGCATTTT.

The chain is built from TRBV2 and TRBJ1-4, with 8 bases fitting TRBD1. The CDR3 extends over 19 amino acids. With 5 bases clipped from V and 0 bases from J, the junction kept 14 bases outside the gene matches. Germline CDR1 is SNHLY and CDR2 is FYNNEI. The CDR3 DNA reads TGTGCCAGCAGTCTCACCGGGACAGGTGGGGCCTCAACTAATGAAAAACTGTTTTTT. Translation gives CASSLTGTGGASTNEKLFF.

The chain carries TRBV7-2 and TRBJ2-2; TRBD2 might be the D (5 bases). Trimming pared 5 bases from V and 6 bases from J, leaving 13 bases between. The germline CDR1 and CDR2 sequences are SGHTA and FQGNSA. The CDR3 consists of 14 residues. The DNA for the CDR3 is TGTGCCAGCAGCCCAACTAGTGATCCCGGGGAGCTGTTTTTT. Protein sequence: CASSPTSDPGELFF.

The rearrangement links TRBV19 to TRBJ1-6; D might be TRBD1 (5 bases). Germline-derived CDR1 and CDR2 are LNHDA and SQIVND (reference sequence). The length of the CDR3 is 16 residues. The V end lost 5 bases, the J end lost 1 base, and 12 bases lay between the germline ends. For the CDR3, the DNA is TGTGCCAGTAGTCCCACCGGGGGTTCCTATAATTCACCCCTCCACTTT. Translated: CASSPTGGSYNSPLHF.

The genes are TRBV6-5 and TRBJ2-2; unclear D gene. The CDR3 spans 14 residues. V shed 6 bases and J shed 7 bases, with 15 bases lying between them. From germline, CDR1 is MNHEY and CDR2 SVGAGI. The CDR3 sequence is CASRLLGNGGELFF. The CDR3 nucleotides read TGTGCCAGCAGACTCCTAGGAAATGGCGGGGAGCTGTTTTTT.

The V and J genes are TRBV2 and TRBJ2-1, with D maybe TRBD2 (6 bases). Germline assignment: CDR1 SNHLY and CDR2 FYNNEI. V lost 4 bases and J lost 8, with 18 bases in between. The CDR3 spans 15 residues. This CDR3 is CASSALVARDHEQFF. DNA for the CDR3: TGTGCCAGCAGTGCTTTGGTAGCGCGGGACCATGAGCAGTTCTTC.

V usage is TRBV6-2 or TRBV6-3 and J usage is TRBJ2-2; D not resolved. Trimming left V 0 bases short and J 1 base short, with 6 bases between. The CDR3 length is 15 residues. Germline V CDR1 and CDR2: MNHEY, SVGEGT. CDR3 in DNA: TGTGCCAGCAGTTACTCGTTTAGGAACACCGGGGAGCTGTTTTTT. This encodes CASSYSFRNTGELFF.

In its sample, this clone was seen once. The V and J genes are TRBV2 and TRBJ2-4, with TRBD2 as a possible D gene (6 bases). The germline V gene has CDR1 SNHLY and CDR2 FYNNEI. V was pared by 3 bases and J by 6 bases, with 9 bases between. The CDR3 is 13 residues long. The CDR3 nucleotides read TGTGCCAGCAGTGAGAGGGAGGTAAACATTCAGTACTTC. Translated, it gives CASSEREVNIQYF.

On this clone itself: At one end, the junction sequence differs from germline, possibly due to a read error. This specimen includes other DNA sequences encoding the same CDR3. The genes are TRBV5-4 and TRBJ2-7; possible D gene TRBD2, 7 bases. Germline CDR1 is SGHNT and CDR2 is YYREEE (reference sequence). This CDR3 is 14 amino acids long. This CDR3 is CASSGGGSNYEQYF. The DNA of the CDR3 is TGTGCCAGCAGCGGGGGGGGCAGCAACTACGAGCAGTACTTT.

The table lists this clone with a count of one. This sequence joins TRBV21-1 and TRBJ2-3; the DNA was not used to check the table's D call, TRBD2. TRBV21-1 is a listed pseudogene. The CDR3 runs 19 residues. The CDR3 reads CASTESPFGFGLAGDTQYF. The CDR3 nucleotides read TGTGCCAGCACCGAAAGTCCGTTCGGGTTTGGTCTAGCAGGAGATACGCAGTATTTT.

The CDR3 loop is CASNVAGGVQETQYF. Written as DNA, the CDR3 is TGTGCCAGCAACGTAGCGGGAGGAGTCCAAGAGACCCAGTACTTC. The chain is built from TRBV7-2 and TRBJ2-5; 10 nucleotides match TRBD2. Germline V gene data show CDR1 as SGHTA and CDR2 as FQGNSA. CDR3 size: 15 residues. Germline trimming cut 7 bases from V and 1 base from J; bases unmatched to any gene: 6. Drawing the rest from reference TRBV7-2 and TRBJ2-5, the complete variable domain is GAGVSQSPSNKVTEKGKDVELRCDPISGHTALYWYRQSLGQGLEFLIYFQGNSAPDKSGLPSDRFSAERTGGSVSTLTIQRTQQEDSAVYLCASNVAGGVQETQYFGPGTRLLVL.

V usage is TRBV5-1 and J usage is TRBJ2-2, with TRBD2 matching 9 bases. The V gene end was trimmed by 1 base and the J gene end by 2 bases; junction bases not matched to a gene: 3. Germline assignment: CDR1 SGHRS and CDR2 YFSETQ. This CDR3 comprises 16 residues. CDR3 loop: CASSLTTSGNTGELFF. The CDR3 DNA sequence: TGCGCCAGCAGCTTGACGACTAGCGGAAACACCGGGGAGCTGTTTTTT. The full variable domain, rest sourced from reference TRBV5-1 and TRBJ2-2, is KAGVTQTPRYLIKTRGQQVTLSCSPISGHRSVSWYQQTPGQGLQFLFEYFSETQRNKGNFPGRFSGRQFSNSRSEMNVSTLELGDSALYLCASSLTTSGNTGELFFGEGSRLTVL.

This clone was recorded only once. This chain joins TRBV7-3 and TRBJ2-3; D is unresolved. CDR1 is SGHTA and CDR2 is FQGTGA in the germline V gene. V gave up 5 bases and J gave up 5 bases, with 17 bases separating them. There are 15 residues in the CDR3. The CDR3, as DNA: TGTGCCAGCAGCCATAGGCGAGGAGTAAGAGATACGCAGTATTTT. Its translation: CASSHRRGVRDTQYF.

This CDR3 is CASSLTGVTEAFF. CDR3 nucleotides: TGCGCCAGCAGCCTCACAGGGGTGACTGAAGCTTTCTTT. The V and J genes are TRBV4-3 and TRBJ1-1; 7 nucleotides match TRBD1. J gave up 5 bases and V 4 bases, and 4 bases lay outside the gene matches. This CDR3 comprises 13 residues. Germline CDR1 reads LGHNA; CDR2 reads YSLEER.